The clone carrying this T cell receptor beta chain showed up many times. The study made its TCR cDNA through 5'RACE template switching. That step introduced a universal primer site along with UMIs. TCRdb re-called the 5' RACE reads with MiXCR, one entry per CDR3 protein. Among about 31,000 distinct CDR3 sequences listed, more than 9% were seen once. The data were obtained in a study of T cells after yellow fever vaccination. The germline V and J ends were trimmed by 5 bases and 6 bases, with 14 bases remaining between them. Germline V gives CDR1 LGHNA, CDR2 YNFKEQ. The CDR3 sequence is 13 residues long. Study conclusions and caveats: Weaker overall, the secondary response nonetheless peaked faster (day 5 versus 15). Some clonotypes were seen in both the CD4 and the CD8 compartments. These made up a small share and likely arose from convergent recombination. Post-booster repertoires contained most primary-vaccination clones again (almost 97% CD4, less than 90% CD8).

Sequenced material: PBMCs, either bulk or a sorted T-cell subset (CD4+, CD8+, memory, or dextramer-sorted; not recorded which), taken around 15 days after the first yellow fever vaccination. The origin of this receptor is a man aged 18 to 29 who received the YFV17D yellow fever vaccine. This chain connects TRBV4-2 to TRBJ2-7, with D possibly being TRBD2 (6 bases). CDR3 coding DNA: TGTGCCAGCAGCGGGTGGGACTGGGGCGAGCAGTACGTC. This translates into CASSGWDWGEQYV.